The clone carrying this T cell receptor (beta chain) was detected many times. Its cognate antigen is unknown. The CDR3 has 16 residues. CDR1 is MNHNS, CDR2 SASEGT, per germline. The V gene end was trimmed by 5 bases and the J gene end by 6 bases; junction bases not matched to a gene: 10. CDR3-region Arm-PCR and iRepertoire HTBI primers produced the TCR beta libraries. TCRdb used MiXCR to reprocess the multiplex PCR reads, holding one entry per CDR3 protein. The sample lists hundreds of thousands of distinct CDR3 sequences, approximately 15% occurring once. This sample is part of a study of regulatory T cells in long-lasting Graves disease. Regarding time point: newly diagnosed GD, antithyroid drugs for less than 3 months. Extracted PBMC RNA gave rise to the TCR library. General study findings and limits: Newly diagnosed Graves' patients had higher TCR diversity than persistent ones.

The same sample was also used in a study of T cells in Graves' hyperthyroidism and ophthalmopathy. This second study notes: The HTBI primer set was used in a first-round RT-PCR of the TCR CDR3.

This TCR was sampled from a woman between 25 and 40 years old with Graves disease. The genes are TRBV6-1 and TRBJ2-3, with 11 bases identical to TRBD2. The source material was peripheral blood mononuclear cells (PBMCs), sampled at new diagnosis, from a patient treated with antithyroid drugs. This CDR3 is CASSTAGTSGVDTQYF. In DNA form, the CDR3 reads TGTGCCAGCAGTACGGCCGGGACTAGCGGAGTCGATACGCAGTATTTT.